The 15 T cell receptor beta chains presented below share a single source sample, sequenced in a study of blood T cell repertoires in COVID-19. Using immunoSEQ multiplex PCR, the repertoire was profiled, and TCRdb retains in-frame clones only, with some absent. The sample includes 130,000 to 150,000 clones, roughly 80% of them seen just once. What was sequenced was peripheral blood. These receptors all stem from a woman of 80 years or more with acute or convalescent COVID-19.

This clone was found once. The chain links TRBV9 to TRBJ1-6; D not certain. V lost 5 bases and J lost 7, with 16 bases in between. The CDR3 is 15 residues long. Germline V gene data show CDR1 as SGDLS and CDR2 as YYNGEE. This chain's CDR3 is CASSSAGSENSPLHF. Written as DNA, the CDR3 is TGTGCCAGCAGTTCAGCGGGATCGGAGAATTCACCCCTCCACTTT.

This clone is a singleton in its sample. The chain combines TRBV7-7 with TRBJ2-5, with D possibly being TRBD2 (6 bases). Germline V gene lookup returns CDR1 SSHAT and CDR2 FNYEAQ (reference sequence). With 2 bases removed from V and 3 bases from J, the gap between germline ends came to 13 bases. This CDR3 comprises 15 residues. CDR3 nucleotides: TGTGCCAGCAGCTTAAACCCCAGGGAGGAAGAGACCCAGTACTTC. It translates to CASSLNPREEETQYF. Full variable domain (rest looked up from reference TRBV7-7 and TRBJ2-5): GAGVSQSPRYKVTKRGQDVTLRCDPISSHATLYWYQQALGQGPEFLTYFNYEAQPDKSGLPSDRFSAERPEGSISTLTIQRTEQRDSAMYRCASSLNPREEETQYFGPGTRLLVL.

The rearrangement uses TRBV5-4 and TRBJ2-1, with a weak D call TRBD2 (6 bases). The germline V gene has CDR1 SGHNT and CDR2 YYREEE (reference sequence). This CDR3 comprises 16 residues. V lost 1 base to trimming and J lost 0 bases, with 11 bases between them. Here the CDR3 reads CASSLIGGSSYNEQFF. The CDR3 bases are TGTGCCAGCAGCTTGATTGGGGGGAGCTCCTACAATGAGCAGTTCTTC.

The J gene is TRBJ1-2, the V gene TRBV6-5, with 7 bases matching TRBD1. The CDR3 length is 13 residues. CDR1 MNHEY and CDR2 SVGAGI come from the germline V gene. Losses at the gene ends were 2 bases for V and 6 bases for J; bases not matched to a gene: 3. The CDR3 sequence is CASSYLTGHGYTF. The CDR3 bases are TGTGCCAGCAGTTACCTGACAGGGCATGGCTACACCTTC.

The gene calls are TRBV7-6 and TRBJ1-1, with D unclear. V was cut by 5 bases and J by 2 bases, with 12 bases left in between. Per the germline V gene, CDR1 is SGHVS and CDR2 is FNYEAQ. This CDR3 comprises 14 residues. The CDR3 coding sequence is TGTGCCAGCAGCCCGTTGACACTTAACACTGAAGCTTTCTTT. Amino acid sequence: CASSPLTLNTEAFF.

The rearrangement joins TRBV27 to TRBJ1-2; 9 bases match TRBD1. V was pared by 6 bases and J by 8 bases, with 7 bases of the junction left unmatched. The length of the CDR3 is 13 residues. CDR1 is MNHEY, CDR2 SMNVEV, per germline (reference sequence). The CDR3 is CASSTGGPWGYTF. The CDR3 DNA reads TGTGCCAGCAGCACAGGGGGCCCCTGGGGCTACACCTTC.

In DNA, the CDR3 is TGTGCCAGCAGCTTGTATCTAGCGGGGCGCGATGAGCAGTTCTTC. Translation gives CASSLYLAGRDEQFF. J is TRBJ2-1 and V is TRBV5-6, with 9 bases matching TRBD2. This CDR3 comprises 15 residues. Trimming took 1 base from V and 8 from J; bases not matched to a gene: 7. Germline V gives CDR1 SGHDT, CDR2 YYEEEE.

V is TRBV28 and J is TRBJ1-4; TRBD1 agrees at 9 bases. The CDR3 covers 16 residues. Germline V gives CDR1 MDHEN, CDR2 SYDVKM. The junction had 10 bases not matched to a gene; V was cut back by 3 bases and J by 8 bases. This CDR3 reads CASSFPAGTGNEKLFF. CDR3 nucleotide sequence: TGTGCCAGCAGTTTTCCCGCGGGGACAGGGAACGAAAAACTGTTTTTT.

The rearrangement links TRBV21-1 to TRBJ1-2; TRBD1 is taken as the D call from the table, unchecked against the DNA. TRBV21-1 is annotated as a pseudogene. This CDR3 has 15 amino acids. CDR3 sequence: CASSKGDRVSYGYTF. CDR3 sequence (DNA): TGTGCCAGCAGCAAAGGGGACAGGGTCAGCTATGGCTACACCTTC.

The chain joins TRBV9 to TRBJ1-1; D is possibly TRBD1 (5 bases). Germline V gene sequence: CDR1 SGDLS, CDR2 YYNGEE. There are 14 residues in the CDR3. V shed 0 bases and J shed 4 bases, with 10 bases lying between them. The CDR3: CASSVEGFFTEAFF. CDR3 DNA: TGTGCCAGCAGCGTAGAGGGGTTTTTCACTGAAGCTTTCTTT.

The rearrangement uses TRBV18 and TRBJ1-2; 8 bases are a match to TRBD1. The CDR3 has 14 residues. Germline trimming cut 3 bases from V and 7 bases from J; bases unmatched to any gene: 7. The germline V gene encodes CDR1 KGHSH and CDR2 LQKENI. Written as DNA, the CDR3 is TGTGCCAGCTCACCTGACACGGACAGGGCTGGCTACACCTTC. Protein sequence: CASSPDTDRAGYTF. The full variable domain, with the rest looked up from reference TRBV18 and TRBJ1-2, is NAGVMQNPRHLVRRRGQEARLRCSPMKGHSHVYWYRQLPEEGLKFMVYLQKENIIDESGMPKERFSAEFPKEGPSILRIQQVVRGDSAAYFCASSPDTDRAGYTFGSGTRLTVV.

The chain couples TRBV19 to TRBJ2-1, with 7 bases identical to TRBD2. This CDR3 is 16 amino acids long. With 1 base clipped from V and 1 base from J, the junction kept 4 bases outside the gene matches. CDR1 is LNHDA, CDR2 SQIVND, per germline (reference sequence). This chain's CDR3 is CASSIGRGRSYNEQFF. As DNA, the CDR3 is TGTGCCAGTAGTATAGGGCGGGGGAGGTCCTACAATGAGCAGTTCTTC.

This clone was recorded a few times. The chain carries TRBV12-3 or TRBV12-4 and TRBJ1-1, with 7 positions matching TRBD1. J gave up 4 bases and V 6 bases, and 2 bases lay outside the gene matches. There are 12 residues in the CDR3. CDR3 in amino acids: CASSPGGTEAFF. CDR3 nucleotides: TGTGCCAGCAGCCCAGGGGGCACTGAAGCTTTCTTT.

The chain carries TRBV3-1 (or the pseudogene TRBV3-2) and TRBJ1-3, with 7 bases aligning to TRBD1. V shed 0 bases, J shed 3 bases, and the junction held 2 bases outside the gene matches. The CDR3 runs to 15 residues. The germline CDR1 and CDR2 sequences are LGHDT and YNNKEL (reference sequence). CDR3 amino acids: CASSQDHRGGNTIYF. CDR3 nucleotides: TGTGCCAGCAGCCAAGATCACAGGGGTGGAAACACCATATATTTT.

V is TRBV5-6 and J is TRBJ1-1; the match to TRBD1 covers 7 bases. With 4 bases clipped from V and 8 bases from J, the junction kept 11 bases outside the gene matches. The germline CDR1 and CDR2 sequences are SGHDT and YYEEEE. This CDR3 is built from 14 residues. The CDR3 loop is CASSPQDRVAEAFF. The CDR3 bases are TGTGCCAGCAGCCCGCAAGACAGGGTGGCCGAAGCTTTCTTT. The full variable domain, in which reference TRBV5-6 and TRBJ1-1 provide the parts outside the CDR3, is DAGVTQSPTHLIKTRGQQVTLRCSPKSGHDTVSWYQQALGQGPQFIFQYYEEEERQRGNFPDRFSGHQFPNYSSELNVNALLLGDSALYLCASSPQDRVAEAFFGQGTRLTVV.